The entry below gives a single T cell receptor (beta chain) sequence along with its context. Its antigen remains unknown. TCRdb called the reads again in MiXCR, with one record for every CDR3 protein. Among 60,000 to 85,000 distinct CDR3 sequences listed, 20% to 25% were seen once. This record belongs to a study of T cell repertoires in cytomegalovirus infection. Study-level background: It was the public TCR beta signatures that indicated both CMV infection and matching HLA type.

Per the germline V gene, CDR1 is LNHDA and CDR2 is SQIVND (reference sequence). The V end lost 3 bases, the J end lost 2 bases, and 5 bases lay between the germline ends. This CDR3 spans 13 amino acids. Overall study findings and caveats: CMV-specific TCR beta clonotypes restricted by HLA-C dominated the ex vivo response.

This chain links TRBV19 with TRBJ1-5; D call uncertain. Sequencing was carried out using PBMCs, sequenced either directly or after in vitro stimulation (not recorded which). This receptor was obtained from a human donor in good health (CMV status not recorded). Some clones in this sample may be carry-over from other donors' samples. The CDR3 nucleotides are TGTGCCAGTAGTATTCCGGGCAATCAGCCCCAGCATTTT. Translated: CASSIPGNQPQHF.